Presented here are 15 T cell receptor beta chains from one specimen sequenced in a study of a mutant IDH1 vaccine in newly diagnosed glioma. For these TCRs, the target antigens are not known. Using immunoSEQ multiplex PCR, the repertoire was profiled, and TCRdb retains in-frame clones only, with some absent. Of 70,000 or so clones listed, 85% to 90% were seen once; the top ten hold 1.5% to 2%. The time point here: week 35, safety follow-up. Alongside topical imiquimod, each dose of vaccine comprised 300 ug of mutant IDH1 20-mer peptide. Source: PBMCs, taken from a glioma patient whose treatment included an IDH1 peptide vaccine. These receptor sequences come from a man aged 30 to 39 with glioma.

The CDR3 sequence is CASSNPDRVYRGYNEKLFF. CDR3 nucleotides: TGTGCCAGCAGCAACCCGGACAGGGTATATAGGGGGTATAATGAAAAACTGTTTTTT. The V gene is TRBV28, the J gene TRBJ1-4; the match to TRBD1 covers 8 bases. The CDR3 contains 19 residues. Germline-derived CDR1 and CDR2 are MDHEN and SYDVKM. Trimming removed 6 bases from V and 4 bases from J; junction bases left unmatched: 19.

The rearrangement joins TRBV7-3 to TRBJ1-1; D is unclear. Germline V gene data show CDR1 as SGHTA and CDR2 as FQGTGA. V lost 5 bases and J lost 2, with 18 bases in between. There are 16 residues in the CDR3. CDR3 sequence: CASSGRAPQANTEAFF. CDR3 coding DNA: TGTGCCAGCAGCGGAAGGGCCCCCCAAGCAAACACTGAAGCTTTCTTT.

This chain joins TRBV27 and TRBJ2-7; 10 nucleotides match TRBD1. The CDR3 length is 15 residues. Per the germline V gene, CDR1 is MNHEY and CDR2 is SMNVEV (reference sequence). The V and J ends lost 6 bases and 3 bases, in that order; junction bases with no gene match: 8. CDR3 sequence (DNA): TGTGCCAGCAGCACCGGGACAGGGGTCATCTACGAGCAGTACTTC. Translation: CASSTGTGVIYEQYF.

CDR3 protein: CATSPRDQGGQYF. The CDR3 nucleotides are TGTGCCACCAGCCCTCGGGATCAGGGTGGCCAGTACTTC. The chain combines TRBV15 with TRBJ2-5; D possibly matches TRBD1 or TRBD2 (5 bases each). V was pared by 5 bases and J by 10 bases, with 17 bases between. CDR1 LNHNV and CDR2 YYDKDF come from the germline V gene (reference sequence). This CDR3 has 13 amino acids.

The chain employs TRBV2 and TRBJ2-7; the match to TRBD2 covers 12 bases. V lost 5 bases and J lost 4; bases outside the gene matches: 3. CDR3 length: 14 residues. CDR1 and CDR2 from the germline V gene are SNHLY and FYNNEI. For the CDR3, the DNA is TGTGCCAGCAGTCCCCTAGCGGGGGGGTACGAGCAGTACTTC. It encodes CASSPLAGGYEQYF. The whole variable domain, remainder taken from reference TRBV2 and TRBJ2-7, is EPEVTQTPSHQVTQMGQEVILRCVPISNHLYFYWYRQILGQKVEFLVSFYNNEISEKSEIFDDQFSVERPDGSNFTLKIRSTKLEDSAMYFCASSPLAGGYEQYFGPGTRLTVT.

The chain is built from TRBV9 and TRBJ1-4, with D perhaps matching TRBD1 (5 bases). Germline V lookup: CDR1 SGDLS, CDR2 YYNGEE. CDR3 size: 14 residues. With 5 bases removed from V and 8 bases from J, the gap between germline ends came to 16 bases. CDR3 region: CASSPGLTLEKLFF. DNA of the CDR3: TGTGCCAGCAGTCCGGGACTGACCCTAGAAAAACTGTTTTTT.

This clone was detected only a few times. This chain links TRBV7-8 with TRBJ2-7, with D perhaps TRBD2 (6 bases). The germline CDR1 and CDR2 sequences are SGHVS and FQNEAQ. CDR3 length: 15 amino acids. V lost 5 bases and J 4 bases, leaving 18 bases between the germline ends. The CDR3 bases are TGTGCCAGCAGCCCCGGGACTCCGGTTGTGTACGAGCAGTACTTC. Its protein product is CASSPGTPVVYEQYF.

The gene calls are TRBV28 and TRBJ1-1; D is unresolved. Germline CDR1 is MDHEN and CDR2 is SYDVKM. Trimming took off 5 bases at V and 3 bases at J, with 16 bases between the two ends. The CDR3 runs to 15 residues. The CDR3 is CASSKSGEGDTEAFF. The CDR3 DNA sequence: TGTGCCAGCAGTAAAAGTGGGGAGGGAGACACTGAAGCTTTCTTT.

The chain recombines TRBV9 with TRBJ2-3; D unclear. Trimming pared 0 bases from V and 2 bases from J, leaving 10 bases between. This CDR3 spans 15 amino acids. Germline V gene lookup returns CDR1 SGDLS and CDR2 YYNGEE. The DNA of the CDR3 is TGTGCCAGCAGCGTAGGAATAGAAGTCACAGATACGCAGTATTTT. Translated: CASSVGIEVTDTQYF.

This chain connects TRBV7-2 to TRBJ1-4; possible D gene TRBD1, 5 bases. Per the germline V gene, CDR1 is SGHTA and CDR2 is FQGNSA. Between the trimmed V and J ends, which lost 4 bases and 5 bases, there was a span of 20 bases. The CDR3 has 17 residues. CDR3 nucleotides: TGTGCCAGCAGCTGGAGGGGTCCCGGGACGGTAAATGAAAAACTGTTTTTT. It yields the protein CASSWRGPGTVNEKLFF.

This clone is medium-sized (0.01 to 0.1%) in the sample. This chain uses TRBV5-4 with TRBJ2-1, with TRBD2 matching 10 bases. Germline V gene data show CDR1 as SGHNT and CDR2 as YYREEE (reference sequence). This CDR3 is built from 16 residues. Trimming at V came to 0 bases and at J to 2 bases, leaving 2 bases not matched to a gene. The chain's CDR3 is CASSLASGSTYNEQFF. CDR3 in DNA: TGTGCCAGCAGCTTGGCTAGCGGGAGCACCTACAATGAGCAGTTCTTC.

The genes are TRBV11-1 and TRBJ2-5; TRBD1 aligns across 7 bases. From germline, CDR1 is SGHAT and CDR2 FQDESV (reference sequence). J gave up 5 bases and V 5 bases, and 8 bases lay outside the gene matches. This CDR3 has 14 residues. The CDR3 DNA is TGTGCCAGCAGCCCCTACAGGGGAGACGAGACCCAGTACTTC. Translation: CASSPYRGDETQYF.

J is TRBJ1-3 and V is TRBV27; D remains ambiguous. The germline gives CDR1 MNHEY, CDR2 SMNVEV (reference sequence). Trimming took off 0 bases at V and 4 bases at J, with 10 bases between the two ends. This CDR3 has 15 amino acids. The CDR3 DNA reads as TGTGCCAGCAGTTTATCCCACCCTCCCGGAAACACCATATATTTT. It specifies CASSLSHPPGNTIYF.

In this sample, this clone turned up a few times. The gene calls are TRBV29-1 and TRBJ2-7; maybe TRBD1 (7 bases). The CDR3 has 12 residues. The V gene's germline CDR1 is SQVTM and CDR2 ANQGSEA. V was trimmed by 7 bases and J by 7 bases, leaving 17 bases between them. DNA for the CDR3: TGCAGCGCTGGGGTGGCAGGGGGGGAGCAGTACTTC. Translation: CSAGVAGGEQYF.

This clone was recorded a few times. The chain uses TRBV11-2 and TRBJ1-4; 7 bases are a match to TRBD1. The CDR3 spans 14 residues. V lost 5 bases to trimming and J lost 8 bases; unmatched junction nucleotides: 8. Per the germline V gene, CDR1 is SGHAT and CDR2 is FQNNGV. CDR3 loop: CASSVQGLREKLFF. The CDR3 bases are TGTGCCAGCAGCGTACAGGGGTTACGGGAAAAACTGTTTTTT.